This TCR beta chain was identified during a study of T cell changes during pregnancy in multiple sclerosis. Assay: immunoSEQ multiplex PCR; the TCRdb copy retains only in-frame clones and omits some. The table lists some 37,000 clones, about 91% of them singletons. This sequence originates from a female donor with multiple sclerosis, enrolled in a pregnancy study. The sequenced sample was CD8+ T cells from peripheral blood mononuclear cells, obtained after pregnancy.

Written as DNA, the CDR3 is TGTGCCAGCAGTGAGATAGCGGGGGCGTACAATGAGCAGTTCTTC. Translating it yields CASSEIAGAYNEQFF. The chain recombines TRBV2 with TRBJ2-1; 9 bases fit TRBD2. V shed 3 bases and J 4 bases; nucleotides not matched to a gene: 4. Germline values: CDR1 SNHLY, CDR2 FYNNEI. The CDR3 is 15 residues long.